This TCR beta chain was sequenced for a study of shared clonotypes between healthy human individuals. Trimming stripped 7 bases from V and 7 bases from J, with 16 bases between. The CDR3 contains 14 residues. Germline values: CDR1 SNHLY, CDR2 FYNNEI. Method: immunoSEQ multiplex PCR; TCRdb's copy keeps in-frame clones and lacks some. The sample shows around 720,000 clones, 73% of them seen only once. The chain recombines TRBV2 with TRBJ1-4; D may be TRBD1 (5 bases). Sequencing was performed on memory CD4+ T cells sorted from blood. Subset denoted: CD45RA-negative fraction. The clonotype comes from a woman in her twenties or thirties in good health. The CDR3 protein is CASNPGRRGEKLFF. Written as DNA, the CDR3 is TGTGCCAGCAATCCGGGACGGAGAGGTGAAAAACTGTTTTTT.